A selection of T cell receptor beta chains follows, all from one sample in a study of Graves' ophthalmopathy and Graves' hyperthyroidism. One entry per CDR3 protein, called by TCRdb with MiXCR from the multiplex PCR reads. The profile shows 300,000 to 450,000 distinct CDR3 sequences, approximately 17% of them singletons. The material sequenced was peripheral blood. All receptors come from an adult woman with stable Graves' hyperthyroidism. CDR3s include the opening cysteine and the closing phenylalanine or tryptophan. Each record gives: clone size, J gene, D gene, V gene, CDR3 DNA, CDR3 protein. A D gene is named only where the DNA matches it firmly. Clone size appears in some rows only: once, few, many, or a class for an expanded clone.

many,TRBJ2-5,-,TRBV20-1,TGCAGTGCTAGAGATATGGTACAAGAGACCCAGTACTTC,CSARDMVQETQYF
many,TRBJ2-7,-,TRBV29-1,TGCAGCGTTGAATTTCGGGCAGGGGGGGGCTACGAGCAGTACTTC,CSVEFRAGGGYEQYF
many,TRBJ1-2,-,TRBV5-1,TGCGCCAGCAGCTTGGCCGGTCGTGGCTACACCTTC,CASSLAGRGYTF
many,TRBJ1-5,-,TRBV12-3/TRBV12-4,TGTGCCAGCAGTTTCGAGCAAGGGATCAATCAGCCCCAGCATTTT,CASSFEQGINQPQHF
few,TRBJ1-1,-,TRBV19,TGTGCCAGTAGTATAGAAGGAGTTGAAGCTTTCTTT,CASSIEGVEAFF
many,TRBJ1-2,-,TRBV6-5,TGTGCCAGCAGTTACTCCGGAGATCAAGGCTACACCTTC,CASSYSGDQGYTF
-,TRBJ2-7,-,TRBV28,TGTGCCAGCAGTCCCCCCCCCGGGGCGAACGAGCAGTACTTC,CASSPPPGANEQYF
many,TRBJ1-2,-,TRBV12-3/TRBV12-4,TGTGCCAGCAGTTTAGGGCAGGGCTCTGGCTACACCTTC,CASSLGQGSGYTF
-,TRBJ2-2,-,TRBV4-2,TGTGCCAGCAGCCAAGATCCTAGCCGGGCCGGAGGGCTGTTTTTT,CASSQDPSRAGGLFF
many,TRBJ1-6,-,TRBV27,TGTGCCAGCAGTTTATATCCCCCTCCCCACAGGGAAAGTTCCTATAATTCACCCCTCCACTTT,CASSLYPPPHRESSYNSPLHF
-,TRBJ1-5,-,TRBV7-8,TGTGCCAGCACCTCCAGCCCCAATCAGCCCCAGCATTTT,CASTSSPNQPQHF
many,TRBJ2-7,-,TRBV11-2,TGTGCCAGCAGCCTCGGGCCAGTGCTGGGATACGAGCAGTACTTC,CASSLGPVLGYEQYF
many,TRBJ1-6,-,TRBV20-1,TGCAGTGCTAGAGTAGGGGCGAATAATTCACCCCTCCACTTT,CSARVGANNSPLHF
many,TRBJ2-2,TRBD1,TRBV11-2,TGTGCCAGCAGCCGATTCACCGGGACAGTAAACACCGGGGAGCTGTTTTTT,CASSRFTGTVNTGELFF
many,TRBJ2-7,-,TRBV11-2,TGTGCCAGCAGCTTAGCAAAGGGAAACTACGAGCAGTACTTC,CASSLAKGNYEQYF
-,TRBJ2-7,TRBD2,TRBV12-3/TRBV12-4,TGTGCCAGCAGCGATCCGAAAGCGGGAAGACCCGAGCAGTACTTC,CASSDPKAGRPEQYF
many,TRBJ2-7,-,TRBV27,TGTGCCAGCAGTTTACGTTGGCGCGGTGGGGGGTTTTACGAGCAGTACTTC,CASSLRWRGGGFYEQYF
many,TRBJ1-6,-,TRBV28,TGTGCCAGCACTTCATTACAGGGCCAATATAATTCACCCCTCCACTTT,CASTSLQGQYNSPLHF
many,TRBJ2-7,-,TRBV20-1,TGCAGTGCTAGAAGGGCAGGGGACTACGAGCAGTACTTC,CSARRAGDYEQYF